This record looks at one T cell receptor beta chain sequence and its context. Trimming stripped 10 bases from V and 8 bases from J, with 18 bases between. This CDR3 comprises 12 residues. The germline V gene has CDR1 ENHRY and CDR2 SYGVKD. This record belongs to a study of blood T cells in healthy people across ages. Primed by a sample-barcoded 5' primer and a J-beta primer mix, a second PCR proceeded for about 7 to 12 cycles. TCRdb passed the 5' RACE reads through MiXCR, listing each CDR3 protein once. The sample contains 1.5 million to 2 million distinct CDR3 sequences, 28% of which appear only once.

Material for sequencing was blood. This TCR was sampled from a woman aged 25 to 39 in good health. The chain links TRBV10-3 to TRBJ2-7; possibly TRBD1 or TRBD2 for D (6 bases each). CDR3 DNA sequence: TGTGCCACCGGACCGAGGAGGGACAAGCAGTACTTC. Protein sequence: CATGPRRDKQYF.